This entry is about one T cell receptor (beta chain). The data are from a study of blood T cell repertoires in COVID-19. Study-level information: Acute and convalescent COVID-19 samples came from the United States, Italy and Spain. The cDNA or gDNA used as material had been derived from T cells, B-cell-depleted T cells, or PBMCs.

Methods used by the authors: Counts of nucleated cells, estimated from reference gene primer amplification, were obtained. Method: immunoSEQ multiplex PCR; TCRdb's copy keeps in-frame clones and lacks some. That table supplies the V and J calls and clone size; D and trimming were determined from the DNA. The data show under 300,000 clones, about 87% seen once. V shed 2 bases and J shed 8 bases, with 12 bases lying between them. Germline V gene sequence: CDR1 MDHEN, CDR2 SYDVKM. CDR3 length: 13 residues. The specimen sequenced was peripheral blood. The chain carries TRBV28 and TRBJ1-2; D gene ambiguous. This clonotype originated in an older woman with active or convalescent COVID-19. CDR3 sequence: CASSLHRGLGYTF. In DNA, the CDR3 is TGTGCCAGCAGTTTACATCGAGGGTTGGGCTACACCTTC.